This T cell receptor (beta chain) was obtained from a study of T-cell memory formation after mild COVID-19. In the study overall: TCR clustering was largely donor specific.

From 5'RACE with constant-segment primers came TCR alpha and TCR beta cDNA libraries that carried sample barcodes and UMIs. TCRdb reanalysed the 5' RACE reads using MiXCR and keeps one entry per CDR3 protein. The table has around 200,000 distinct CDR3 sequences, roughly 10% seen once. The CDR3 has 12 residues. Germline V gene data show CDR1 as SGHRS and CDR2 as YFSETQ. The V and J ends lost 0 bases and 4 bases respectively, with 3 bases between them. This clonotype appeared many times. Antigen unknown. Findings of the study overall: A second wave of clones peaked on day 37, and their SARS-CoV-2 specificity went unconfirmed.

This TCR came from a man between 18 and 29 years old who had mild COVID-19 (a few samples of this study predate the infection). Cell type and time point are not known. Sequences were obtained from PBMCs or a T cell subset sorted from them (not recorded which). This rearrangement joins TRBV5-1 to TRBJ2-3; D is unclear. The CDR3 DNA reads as TGCGCCAGCAGCTTGGTCCCAGATACGCAGTATTTT. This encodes CASSLVPDTQYF.